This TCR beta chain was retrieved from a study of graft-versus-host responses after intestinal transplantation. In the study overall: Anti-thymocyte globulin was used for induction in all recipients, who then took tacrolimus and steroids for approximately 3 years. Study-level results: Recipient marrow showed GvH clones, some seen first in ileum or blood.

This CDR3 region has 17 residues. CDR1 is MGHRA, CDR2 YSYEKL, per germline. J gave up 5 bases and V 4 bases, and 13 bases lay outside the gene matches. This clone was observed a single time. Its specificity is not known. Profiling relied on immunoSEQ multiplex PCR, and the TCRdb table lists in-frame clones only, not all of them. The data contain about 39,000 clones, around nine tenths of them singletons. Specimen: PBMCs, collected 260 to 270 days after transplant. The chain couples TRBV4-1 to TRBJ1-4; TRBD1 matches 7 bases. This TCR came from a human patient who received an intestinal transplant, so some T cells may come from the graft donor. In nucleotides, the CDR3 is TGCGCCAGCAGCCTCAGACAGGGAGTAAGCGGGAATGAAAAACTGTTTTTT. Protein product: CASSLRQGVSGNEKLFF.